This TCR beta chain was sequenced during a study of OX40 agonist ivuxolimab in advanced cancers. About the research overall: Subjects had a mean age of approximately 60 years, with a range of roughly 20 to 79; less than 90% were male.

Germline V lookup: CDR1 MNHNY, CDR2 SVGAGI (reference sequence). The germline V and J ends were trimmed by 11 bases and 7 bases, with 15 bases remaining between them. The length of the CDR3 is 12 residues. Sampled blood was obtained at baseline, cycle 4 day 1, and cycle 7 day 1. Profiled with immunoSEQ multiplex PCR; TCRdb holds only in-frame clones, not every one. Seen here are about 53,000 clones, 70% to 90% observed once, and the top ten hold 11%. This chain connects TRBV6-6 to TRBJ2-1; D uncertain. This TCR derives from an adult with an advanced solid tumor such as melanoma, head and neck, liver or kidney cancer. The sample consisted of CD4+ or CD8+ T cells sorted from blood, taken in a trial of the OX40 agonist ivuxolimab. The CDR3: CAAAVVPNEQFF. In DNA, the CDR3 is TGTGCCGCGGCGGTCGTCCCGAATGAGCAGTTCTTC.